This T cell receptor (beta chain) is from a study of T cell responses to AZD1222 COVID-19 vaccine. For the study at large: Second doses were pooled across both intervals (about 4 or about 12 weeks).

This table comes from immunoSEQ multiplex PCR, and its TCRdb copy is limited to in-frame clones, with some not included. The top ten hold less than 3.5% of the sample, which has about 97,000 clones, nearly 90% seen once. As for this clone: The antigen is not known.

Study findings and constraints: Nearly half of spike-specific TCRs reportedly go after variant regions that carry no mutations.

The V end was cut by 3 bases, the J end by 12 bases, with 15 bases between. Germline-derived CDR1 and CDR2 are GTSNPN and SVGIG (reference sequence). CDR3 length equals 12 residues. The clonotype comes from an adult in good health. The sample here was peripheral blood, taken on day 0 of AZD1222 vaccination. The chain combines TRBV30 with TRBJ2-4; a possible D gene is TRBD2 (6 bases). CDR3 DNA sequence: TGTGCCTGGAGGGCAGTGGGCGGGGCTCAGTACTTC. Encoded protein: CAWRAVGGAQYF.